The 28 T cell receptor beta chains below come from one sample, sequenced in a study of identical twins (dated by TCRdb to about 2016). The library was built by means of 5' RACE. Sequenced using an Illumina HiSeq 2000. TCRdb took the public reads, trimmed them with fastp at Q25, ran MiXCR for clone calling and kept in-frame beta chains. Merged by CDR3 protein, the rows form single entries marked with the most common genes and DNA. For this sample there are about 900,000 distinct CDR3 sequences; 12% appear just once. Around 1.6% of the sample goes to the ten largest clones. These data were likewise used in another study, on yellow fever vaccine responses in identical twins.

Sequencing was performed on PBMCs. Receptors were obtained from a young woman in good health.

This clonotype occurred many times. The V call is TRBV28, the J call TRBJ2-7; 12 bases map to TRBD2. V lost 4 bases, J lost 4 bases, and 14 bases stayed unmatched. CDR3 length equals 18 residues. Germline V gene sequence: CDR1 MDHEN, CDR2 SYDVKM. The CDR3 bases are TGTGCCAGCAGTTCCCCTATGGGGCTAGCGGGAGGGCCGTACGAGCAGTACTTC. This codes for CASSSPMGLAGGPYEQYF.

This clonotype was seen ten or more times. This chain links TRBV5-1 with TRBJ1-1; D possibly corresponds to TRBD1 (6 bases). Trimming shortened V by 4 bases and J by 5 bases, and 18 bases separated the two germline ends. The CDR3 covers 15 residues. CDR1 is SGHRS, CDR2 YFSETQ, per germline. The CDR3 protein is CASSPLGGPGTEAFF. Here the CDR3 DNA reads TGCGCCAGCAGCCCCCTCGGGGGGCCGGGGACTGAAGCTTTCTTT.

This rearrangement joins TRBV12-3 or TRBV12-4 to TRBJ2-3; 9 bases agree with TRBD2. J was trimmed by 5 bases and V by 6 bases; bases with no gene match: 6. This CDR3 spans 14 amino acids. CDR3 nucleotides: TGTGCCAGCAGCCGGAGCGGGGGGCTAGATACGCAGTATTTT. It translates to CASSRSGGLDTQYF.

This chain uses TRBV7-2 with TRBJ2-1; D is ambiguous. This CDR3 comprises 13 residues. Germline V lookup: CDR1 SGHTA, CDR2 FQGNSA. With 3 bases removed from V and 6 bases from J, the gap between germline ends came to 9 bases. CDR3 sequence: CASSFPASNEQFF. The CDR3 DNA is TGTGCCAGCAGCTTTCCGGCCTCCAATGAGCAGTTCTTC.

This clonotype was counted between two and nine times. CDR3 sequence: CASSFQPTNEQFF. The CDR3 DNA reads as TGTGCCAGCAGTTTTCAACCGACGAATGAGCAGTTCTTC. The gene calls are TRBV12-3 or TRBV12-4 and TRBJ2-1; no definite D call. The CDR3 is 13 amino acids. V was clipped by 3 bases and J by 7 bases, with 10 bases between them.

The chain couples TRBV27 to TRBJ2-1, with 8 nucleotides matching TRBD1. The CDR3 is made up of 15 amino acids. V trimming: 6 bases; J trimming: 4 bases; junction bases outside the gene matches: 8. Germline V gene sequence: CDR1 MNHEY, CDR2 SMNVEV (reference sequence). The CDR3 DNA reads TGTGCCAGCAGACCACAGGGGGTCGGGTACAATGAGCAGTTCTTC. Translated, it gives CASRPQGVGYNEQFF.

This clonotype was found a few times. DNA of the CDR3: TGTGCCAGCAGTTCGGGACAGGGGGAGAACACCGGGGAGCTGTTTTTT. Its translation: CASSSGQGENTGELFF. The chain employs TRBV6-5 and TRBJ2-2, with TRBD1 matching 11 bases. The V segment lost 4 bases and the J segment 1 base; nucleotides outside the gene matches: 2. CDR3 length: 16 amino acids. The germline V gene encodes CDR1 MNHEY and CDR2 SVGAGI.

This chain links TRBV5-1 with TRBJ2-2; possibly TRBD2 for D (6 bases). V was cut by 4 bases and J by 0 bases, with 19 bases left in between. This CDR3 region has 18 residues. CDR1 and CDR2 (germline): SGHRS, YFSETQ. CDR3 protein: CASSNPGLHRTNTGELFF. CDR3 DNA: TGCGCCAGCAGCAACCCGGGACTGCATCGGACGAACACCGGGGAGCTGTTTTTT.

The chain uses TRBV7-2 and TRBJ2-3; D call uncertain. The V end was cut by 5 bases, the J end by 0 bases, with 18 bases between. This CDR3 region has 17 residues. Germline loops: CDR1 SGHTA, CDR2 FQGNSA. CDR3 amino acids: CASSHFDGLTSTDTQYF. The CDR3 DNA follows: TGTGCCAGCAGCCACTTTGACGGGTTGACTAGCACAGATACGCAGTATTTT.

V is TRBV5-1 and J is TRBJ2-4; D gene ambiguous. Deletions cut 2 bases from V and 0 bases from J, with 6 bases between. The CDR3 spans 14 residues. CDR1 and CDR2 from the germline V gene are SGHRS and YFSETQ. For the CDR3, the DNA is TGCGCCAGCAGCTTAACTGAAGCCAAAAACATTCAGTACTTC. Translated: CASSLTEAKNIQYF.

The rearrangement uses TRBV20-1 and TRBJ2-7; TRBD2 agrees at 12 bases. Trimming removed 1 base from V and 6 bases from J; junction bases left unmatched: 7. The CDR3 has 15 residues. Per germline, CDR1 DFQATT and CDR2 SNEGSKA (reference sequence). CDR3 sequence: CSARGVGLAGSEQYF. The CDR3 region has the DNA TGCAGTGCTAGAGGGGTGGGACTAGCGGGTTCCGAGCAGTACTTC.

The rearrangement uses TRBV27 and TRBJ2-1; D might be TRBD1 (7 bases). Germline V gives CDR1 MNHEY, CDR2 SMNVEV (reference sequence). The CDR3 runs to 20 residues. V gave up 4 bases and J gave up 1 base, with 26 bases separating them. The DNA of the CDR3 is TGTGCCAGCAGTTCGGGACAGCCATTCGTTAGCGGACTATCCTACAATGAGCAGTTCTTC. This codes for CASSSGQPFVSGLSYNEQFF.

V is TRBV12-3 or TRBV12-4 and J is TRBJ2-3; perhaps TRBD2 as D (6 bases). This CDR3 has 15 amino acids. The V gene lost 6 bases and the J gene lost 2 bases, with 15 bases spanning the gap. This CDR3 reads CASSFASVSTDTQYF. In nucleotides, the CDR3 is TGTGCCAGCAGCTTCGCTAGCGTATCCACAGATACGCAGTATTTT.

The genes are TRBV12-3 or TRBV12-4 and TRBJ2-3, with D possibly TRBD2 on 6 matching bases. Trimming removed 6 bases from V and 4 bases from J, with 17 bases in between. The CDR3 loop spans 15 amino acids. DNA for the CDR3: TGTGCCAGCAGCGGGGGTCAGGGTCAGGCAGATACGCAGTATTTT. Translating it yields CASSGGQGQADTQYF.

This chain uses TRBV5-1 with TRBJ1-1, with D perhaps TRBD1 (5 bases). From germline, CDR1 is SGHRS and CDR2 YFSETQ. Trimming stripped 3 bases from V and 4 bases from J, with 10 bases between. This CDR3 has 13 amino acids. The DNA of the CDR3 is TGCGCCAGCAGCTGGGGGGAGCGCACTGAAGCTTTCTTT. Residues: CASSWGERTEAFF. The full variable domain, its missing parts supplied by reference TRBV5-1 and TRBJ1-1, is KAGVTQTPRYLIKTRGQQVTLSCSPISGHRSVSWYQQTPGQGLQFLFEYFSETQRNKGNFPGRFSGRQFSNSRSEMNVSTLELGDSALYLCASSWGERTEAFFGQGTRLTVV.

CDR3 region: CASSSSGVHHEQYV. As DNA, the CDR3 is TGTGCCAGCAGTTCTAGCGGGGTTCATCACGAGCAGTACGTC. V usage is TRBV28 and J usage is TRBJ2-7, with TRBD2 matching over 9 bases. Germline V gene data show CDR1 as MDHEN and CDR2 as SYDVKM. The ends lost 4 bases at V and 5 bases at J; junction bases unmatched: 6. This CDR3 has 14 amino acids.

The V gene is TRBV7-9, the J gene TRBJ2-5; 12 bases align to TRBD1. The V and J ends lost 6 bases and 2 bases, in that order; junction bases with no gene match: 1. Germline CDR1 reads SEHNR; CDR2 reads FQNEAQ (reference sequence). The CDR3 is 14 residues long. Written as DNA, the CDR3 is TGTGCCAGCAGGGGACAGGGGGCTCAAGAGACCCAGTACTTC. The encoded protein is CASRGQGAQETQYF.

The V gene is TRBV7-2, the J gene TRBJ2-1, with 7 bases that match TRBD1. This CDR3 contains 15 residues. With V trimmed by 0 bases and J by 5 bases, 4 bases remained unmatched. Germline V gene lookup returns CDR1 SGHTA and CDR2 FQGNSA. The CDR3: CASSLALGQHNEQFF. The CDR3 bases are TGTGCCAGCAGCTTAGCGCTGGGACAGCACAATGAGCAGTTCTTC.

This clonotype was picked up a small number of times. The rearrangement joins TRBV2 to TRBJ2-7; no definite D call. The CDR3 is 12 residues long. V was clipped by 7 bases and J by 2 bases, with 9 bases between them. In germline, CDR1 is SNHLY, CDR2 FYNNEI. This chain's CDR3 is CASIGPAYEQYV. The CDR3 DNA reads TGTGCCAGCATCGGACCGGCCTACGAGCAGTACGTC.

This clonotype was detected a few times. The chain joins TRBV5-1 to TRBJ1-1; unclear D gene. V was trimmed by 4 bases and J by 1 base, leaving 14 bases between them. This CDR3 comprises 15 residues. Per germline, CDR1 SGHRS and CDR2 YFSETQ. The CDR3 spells CASSGARDSNTEAFF. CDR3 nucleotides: TGCGCCAGCAGCGGCGCCCGGGATTCGAACACTGAAGCTTTCTTT.

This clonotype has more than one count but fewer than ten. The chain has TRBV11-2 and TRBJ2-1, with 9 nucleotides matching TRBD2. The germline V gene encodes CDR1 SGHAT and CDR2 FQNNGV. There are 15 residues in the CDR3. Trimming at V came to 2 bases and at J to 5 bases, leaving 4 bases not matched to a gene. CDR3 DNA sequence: TGTGCCAGCAGCTTATTCCTAGCGGGACACAATGAGCAGTTCTTC. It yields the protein CASSLFLAGHNEQFF. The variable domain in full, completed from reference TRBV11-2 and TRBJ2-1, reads EAGVAQSPRYKIIEKRQSVAFWCNPISGHATLYWYQQILGQGPKLLIQFQNNGVVDDSQLPKDRFSAERLKGVDSTLKIQPAKLEDSAVYLCASSLFLAGHNEQFFGPGTRLTVL.

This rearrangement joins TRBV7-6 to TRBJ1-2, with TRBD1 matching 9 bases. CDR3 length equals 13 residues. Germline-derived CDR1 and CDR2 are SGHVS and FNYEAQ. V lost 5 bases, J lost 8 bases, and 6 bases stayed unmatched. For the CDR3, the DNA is TGTGCCAGCAGCCCCTGGACAGGGGAGGGCTACACCTTC. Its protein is CASSPWTGEGYTF.

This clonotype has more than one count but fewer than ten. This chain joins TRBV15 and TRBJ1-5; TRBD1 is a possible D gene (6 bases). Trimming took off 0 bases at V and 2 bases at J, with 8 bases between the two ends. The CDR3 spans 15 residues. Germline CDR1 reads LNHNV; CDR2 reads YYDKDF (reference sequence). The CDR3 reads CATSRDAGGNQPQHF. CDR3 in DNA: TGTGCCACCAGCAGAGATGCAGGGGGCAATCAGCCCCAGCATTTT.

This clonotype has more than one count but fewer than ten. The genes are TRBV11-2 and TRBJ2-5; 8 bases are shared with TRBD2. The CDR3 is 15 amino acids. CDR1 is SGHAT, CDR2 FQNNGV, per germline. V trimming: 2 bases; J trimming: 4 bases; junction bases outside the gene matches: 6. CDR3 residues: CASSLLAGLGETQYF. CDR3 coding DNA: TGTGCCAGCAGCTTACTAGCGGGTTTAGGAGAGACCCAGTACTTC.

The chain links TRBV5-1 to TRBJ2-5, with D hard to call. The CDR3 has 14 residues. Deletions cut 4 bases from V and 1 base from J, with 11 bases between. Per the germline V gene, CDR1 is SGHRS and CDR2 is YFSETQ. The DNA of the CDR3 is TGCGCCAGCAGCCCGGATCCGGCCCAAGAGACCCAGTACTTC. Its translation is CASSPDPAQETQYF.

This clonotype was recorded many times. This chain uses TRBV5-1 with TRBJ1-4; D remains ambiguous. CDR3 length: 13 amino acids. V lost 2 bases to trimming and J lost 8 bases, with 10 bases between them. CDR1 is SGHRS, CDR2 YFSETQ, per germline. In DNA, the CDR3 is TGCGCCAGCAGCTTTGGGGTTGGGGAAAAACTGTTTTTT. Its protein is CASSFGVGEKLFF.

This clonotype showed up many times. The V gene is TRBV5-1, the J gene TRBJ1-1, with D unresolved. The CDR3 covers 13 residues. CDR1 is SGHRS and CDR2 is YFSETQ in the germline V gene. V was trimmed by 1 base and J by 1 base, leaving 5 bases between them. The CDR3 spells CASSLQRNTEAFF. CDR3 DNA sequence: TGCGCCAGCAGCTTGCAGAGGAACACTGAAGCTTTCTTT.

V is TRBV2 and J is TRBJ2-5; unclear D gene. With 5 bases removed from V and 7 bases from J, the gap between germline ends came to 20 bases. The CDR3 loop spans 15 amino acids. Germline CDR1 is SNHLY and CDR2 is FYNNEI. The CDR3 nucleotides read TGTGCCAGCAGTCCCCGACCCCTATCCGAAGGGACCCAGTACTTC. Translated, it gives CASSPRPLSEGTQYF. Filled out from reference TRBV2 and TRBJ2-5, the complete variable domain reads EPEVTQTPSHQVTQMGQEVILRCVPISNHLYFYWYRQILGQKVEFLVSFYNNEISEKSEIFDDQFSVERPDGSNFTLKIRSTKLEDSAMYFCASSPRPLSEGTQYFGPGTRLLVL.